This paragraph covers one T cell receptor (beta chain) sequence. Antigen specificity is unknown. These data originate in a study of cytomegalovirus exposure and HLA in healthy donors. Study background: In terms of ancestry, the Caucasian-associated cluster contained about four fifths of the approximately 400 genotyped donors.

General study points: Earlier results showed most TCR beta V segments being productive about 87% or about 30% of the time.

The PCR ran on 60 Vbeta and 13 Jbeta primers. Method: immunoSEQ multiplex PCR; TCRdb's copy keeps in-frame clones and lacks some. The sample contains under 200,000 clones, over 70% of which appear only once. Trimming at V came to 2 bases and at J to 5 bases, leaving 9 bases not matched to a gene. Germline assignment: CDR1 GTSNPN and CDR2 SVGIG (reference sequence). CDR3 length: 15 residues. This TCR derives from a woman between 18 and 29 years old in good health and CMV-seropositive. The sequencing input was PBMCs. The chain recombines TRBV30 with TRBJ2-7; 10 positions agree with TRBD1. Here the CDR3 DNA reads TGTGCCTGGAGTCACAACCGGGACAGGGGCCACGAGCAGTACTTC. Translation: CAWSHNRDRGHEQYF.